This T cell receptor beta chain stems from a study of early T cells in non-severe SARS-CoV-2 infection (dated by TCRdb to about 2021). With regard to the full study: Bulk RNA from unsorted whole blood was used for TCR sequencing, so alpha and beta chains could not be paired.

Set within a cohort of healthcare workers in London, UK, this nested case-control study involved weekly PCR testing of nasopharyngeal swabs along with blood sampling. Between 23 and 31 March 2020, the week of the UK lockdown, healthcare workers were enrolled and then followed up weekly for as long as 16 weeks. Preparation of the library involved 5' RACE. Sequencing took place on a NextSeq 500. Unique molecular identifiers were attached to individual cDNA molecules in the TCR library protocol so that sequencing error and PCR bias could be corrected. TCR alpha and beta chains were both sequenced, and the abundances of alpha and beta sequences in each sample were closely correlated with each other. In the paper's pipeline: Decombinator V4 was used to annotate the V gene, J gene and CDR3 of the TCR sequences. Expanded TCRs were defined as changing significantly between any two time points under a Poisson model with p below 0.0001. Abundances of TCRs were expressed as counts per million after normalisation to the total number of TCRs sequenced in each sample. MAIT TCRs were defined by TRAV1-2 paired with TRAJ12, TRAJ20 or TRAJ33, and iNKT TCRs by TRAV10 paired with TRAJ18. VDJdb, accessed on 1 November 2021, was searched for TCRs annotated for CMV, EBV and SARS-CoV-2, and TCRs annotated for more than one antigen were excluded. In TCRdb, the public reads were trimmed at Q25 with fastp and aligned with MiXCR, with productive beta chains retained. When rows share a CDR3 protein, they turn into one entry using the most common DNA and genes. V and J calls and clone size were set by TCRdb, not the authors. This sample lists tens of thousands of distinct CDR3 sequences; around an eighth were detected once. The ten largest make up less than 4.5% of the sample.

This clonotype was observed at least ten times. Its antigen is currently not known. The input lacks base qualities; no much larger clone sits a single base away. What the work shows at the level of the full study, not this receptor alone: VDJdb matching was skewed toward anti-spike CD8 responses and likely underestimated virus-specific expansions by missing private and CD4 specificities.

Trimming removed 5 bases from V and 1 base from J, leaving 11 bases between the germline ends. The germline V gene specifies MDHEN as CDR1 and SYDVKM as CDR2. Including cysteine and phenylalanine, the CDR3 has 15 amino acids. CDR3 DNA only is kept here, 45 bases in frame from base 1. The sample comprised whole blood. The rearrangement joined TRBV28 to TRBJ2-2; the D gene is not confidently resolved. The receptor's source is an adult who was a healthcare worker with PCR-confirmed SARS-CoV-2 infection or an uninfected control (not recorded which). The DNA sequence reads TGTGCCAGCAGTAGCCCCGGCAGGAACACCGGGGAGCTGTTTTTT. Its amino acids are CASSSPGRNTGELFF.